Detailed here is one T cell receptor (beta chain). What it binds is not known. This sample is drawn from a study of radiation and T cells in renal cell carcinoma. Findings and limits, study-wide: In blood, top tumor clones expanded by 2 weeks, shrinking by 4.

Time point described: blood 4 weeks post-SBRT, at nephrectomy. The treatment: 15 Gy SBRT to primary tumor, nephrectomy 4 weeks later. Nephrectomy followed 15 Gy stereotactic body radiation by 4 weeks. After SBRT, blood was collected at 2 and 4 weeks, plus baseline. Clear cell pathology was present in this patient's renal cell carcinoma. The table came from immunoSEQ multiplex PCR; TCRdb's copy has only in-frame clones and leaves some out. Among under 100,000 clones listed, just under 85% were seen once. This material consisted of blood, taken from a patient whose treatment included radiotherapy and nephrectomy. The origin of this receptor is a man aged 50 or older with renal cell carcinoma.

Written as DNA, the CDR3 is TGTGCCAGCAGCTTCTCTAGCGGGGGGCACGTCGCGCAGTATTTT. Protein: CASSFSSGGHVAQYF. The chain joins TRBV7-2 to TRBJ2-3, with 11 positions matching TRBD2. In germline, CDR1 is SGHTA, CDR2 FQGNSA. Trimming removed 3 bases from V and 10 bases from J; junction bases left unmatched: 9. The CDR3 covers 15 residues.